This TCR beta chain is from a study of long-term antiretroviral therapy in people with HIV. They ran version v3.0 of the immunoSEQ assay at survey level. Using immunoSEQ multiplex PCR, the repertoire was profiled, and TCRdb retains in-frame clones only, with some absent. Found here are roughly 7,100 clones, 65% to 80% of them singletons; the top ten hold 20% to 30%. The germline CDR1 and CDR2 sequences are SGHNT and YYREEE (reference sequence). The CDR3 is made up of 14 amino acids. V lost 4 bases, J lost 1 base, and 8 bases lay in between. The source material was unsorted PBMCs, sampled 1.1 years after starting antiretroviral therapy. This receptor was taken from a man aged 40-49 years with HIV. The chain combines TRBV5-4 with TRBJ2-2; D is uncertain. The CDR3 region is CASSRWENTGELFF. The CDR3 bases are TGTGCCAGCAGCCGTTGGGAGAACACCGGGGAGCTGTTTTTT.